This TCR beta chain was sequenced for a study of T cell responses to AZD1222 COVID-19 vaccine. About the research overall: Second doses that came at about 4 or about 12 weeks were put together. General study results and limits: Vaccine-associated CD4 TCRs spanned spike, dominant at 160-218 and 743-854. Spike-specific TCR depth and breadth grew after two AZD1222 doses. Repertoires were sampled only after the peak T cell response.

To note about this clone: What it recognizes is unknown.

The CDR3 totals 13 residues. V lost 4 bases, J lost 2 bases, and 3 bases stayed unmatched. Per germline, CDR1 SQVTM and CDR2 ANQGSEA. TCRdb's copy holds only in-frame clones and misses some; the assay was immunoSEQ multiplex PCR. Among around 100,000 clones, roughly 89% were seen once, and the ten largest hold 15% to 20%. This TCR derives from an adult in good health. The sample consisted of peripheral blood, taken on day 0 of AZD1222 vaccination. This chain joins TRBV29-1 and TRBJ2-5; 8 bases are shared with TRBD1. For the CDR3, the DNA is TGCAGCGTTGGGCAGGGGGCACAAGAGACCCAGTACTTC. It encodes CSVGQGAQETQYF.